The present T cell receptor (beta chain) was sequenced within a study of regulatory T cells in long-lasting Graves disease. Time point: newly diagnosed GD, antithyroid drugs for less than 3 months. PBMCs were the source of the RNA used for TCR sequencing. The TCR beta library used iRepertoire HTBI primers with Arm-PCR amplification of CDR3. TCRdb re-derived calls from the multiplex PCR reads in MiXCR, one entry per CDR3 protein. The sample gives around 480,000 distinct CDR3 sequences, around 15% of which show up once; 12% is in the top ten. The ends were cut back, 0 bases at V and 4 bases at J, with 16 bases in the middle. Germline V gene sequence: CDR1 GTSNPN, CDR2 SVGIG (reference sequence). This CDR3 has 15 amino acids. At least ten counts were recorded for this clonotype. In addition, the sample was reused for a study of T cells in Graves' hyperthyroidism and ophthalmopathy.

The sample consisted of peripheral blood mononuclear cells (PBMCs), taken at new diagnosis, from a patient treated with antithyroid drugs. The rearrangement joins TRBV30 to TRBJ2-7; tentative D call: TRBD1 (5 bases). This receptor was taken from a middle-aged man with Graves disease. The CDR3 loop is CAWSVPQGKWYEQYF. DNA of the CDR3: TGTGCCTGGAGTGTACCCCAGGGAAAGTGGTACGAGCAGTACTTC.